This TCR beta chain was captured by sequencing in a study of blood T cell repertoires in COVID-19 (dated by TCRdb to about 2020). About the study as a whole: Collaborator samples came from the United States, Italy and Spain and covered acute and convalescent phases of COVID-19. The material from the prospective study consisted of cDNA or gDNA derived from T cells, B-cell-depleted T cells, or PBMCs. Deeply sampled blood TCRbeta repertoires from subjects exposed to, actively infected with, or recovered from COVID-19 were included in the dataset. The repertoires were released in a freely available public database meant as a resource for research on the immune response to SARS-CoV-2. The samples were drawn from the first 160 participants of the ongoing ImmuneRACE study and from some 1,300 subjects provided by 6 global collaborators. The sample metadata nearly always contained a de-identified subject ID, COVID-19 status, age in years and sex. Where available, HLA class I and class II types were taken from metadata supplied by the sample provider and were not determined by assay-based typing.

TCRbeta CDR3 regions were amplified from genomic DNA by means of the immunoSEQ Assay, a bias-controlled multiplex PCR. Turning to the authors' computational methods: The number of nucleated cells in each sample was estimated from the amplification of reference gene primers within the assay. Sequence reads were collapsed and filtered to measure the absolute abundance of every unique TCRbeta CDR3 rearrangement. For each sample, productive Simpson clonality was calculated by taking the square root of Simpson's diversity index across productive rearrangements. The table was pulled from immuneACCESS by TCRdb, which kept in-frame rearrangements only. Such tables lose some clones; where checked, under half of the loss comes from unresolved V genes, and the rest has no known cause. The D gene and trimming were derived from the DNA, and the V and J assignments and clone size from that table. Present in this sample are about 320,000 clones, 80% to 90% of which were seen just once. Just under 9% of the sample goes to the ten largest clones.

On this clone: The antigen it recognizes is unknown. Nothing much larger sits one base from this clone, and base qualities are not available.

What the research found in general, with its limitations: How much clinical and demographic metadata was included differed by source and by participant, and the metadata was provided uncurated.

Enrolling through a virtual design, the prospective study's participants ranged in age from roughly 18 to 89 years and lived across 24 United States geographic areas. In the prospective study, cohorts were assigned on the basis of participant-reported clinical history obtained from a screening survey and a study questionnaire. For ImmuneRACE Cohort 3, a participant was defined as recovered based on two consecutive negative NP/OP PCR tests, clearance by a healthcare professional, or resolution of symptoms. In the prospective study, mobile phlebotomists collected whole blood, serum and a nasopharyngeal or oropharyngeal swab from each participant. Additional blood draws and questionnaires over an approximately two-month period could optionally be provided by prospective study participants. Prospective study blood samples were shipped either frozen or at room temperature before DNA extraction. From cysteine to phenylalanine, the CDR3 is 15 amino acids long. The entry retains the CDR3 DNA only, 45 bases that are in frame from base 1. Trimming takes 4 bases from V and 5 bases from J, and the germline ends sit 18 bases apart. The germline V gene (reference sequence) specifies SGHNT as CDR1 and YYREEE as CDR2.

The specimen sequenced was PBMCs or T cells enriched from blood (not recorded which). The V and J genes are TRBV5-4 and TRBJ2-5; TRBD2 is a possible D gene, resting on 5 matching bases. The sequence derives from a woman aged 18-29 years who had recovered from COVID-19. The DNA reads TGTGCCAGCAGCACCGCTGAGGGAGTGAAGGAGACCCAGTACTTC. Translated, it gives CASSTAEGVKETQYF. The entire variable domain, with the stretches around the CDR3 drawn from the reference TRBV5-4 and TRBJ2-5 proteins, is ETGVTQSPTHLIKTRGQQVTLRCSSQSGHNTVSWYQQALGQGPQFIFQYYREEENGRGNFPPRFSGLQFPNYSSELNVNALELDDSALYLCASSTAEGVKETQYFGPGTRLLVL.